The 17 T cell receptor beta chains presented below share a single source sample, sequenced in a study of cytotoxic CD8 clonotypes in ibrutinib-treated CLL. TCRdb's copy holds only in-frame clones and misses some; the assay was immunoSEQ multiplex PCR. The data show about 130,000 clones, 84% seen once. The material sequenced was PBMCs, taken after 24 months of ibrutinib treatment. The receptors were gathered from a human donor with chronic lymphocytic leukemia.

The V gene is TRBV7-9, the J gene TRBJ1-6; a weak D match, TRBD1 (5 bases). The CDR3 totals 15 residues. V was clipped by 5 bases and J by 1 base, with 9 bases between them. Germline V gene data show CDR1 as SEHNR and CDR2 as FQNEAQ (reference sequence). The CDR3 DNA reads TGTGCCAGCAGCGTTGGGACTTCCTATAATTCACCCCTCCACTTT. This encodes CASSVGTSYNSPLHF.

The chain couples TRBV11-2 to TRBJ2-4, with 7 nucleotides matching TRBD2. The CDR3 has 14 residues. Trimming removed 5 bases from V and 3 bases from J; junction bases left unmatched: 4. The germline V gene has CDR1 SGHAT and CDR2 FQNNGV. The CDR3 bases are TGTGCCAGCAGCCCAGGACTAGGCAAAAACATTCAGTACTTC. Translation: CASSPGLGKNIQYF. The complete variable domain, with remaining parts taken from reference TRBV11-2 and TRBJ2-4, reads EAGVAQSPRYKIIEKRQSVAFWCNPISGHATLYWYQQILGQGPKLLIQFQNNGVVDDSQLPKDRFSAERLKGVDSTLKIQPAKLEDSAVYLCASSPGLGKNIQYFGAGTRLSVL.

The chain carries TRBV10-2 and TRBJ1-2; D not certain. This CDR3 is 15 amino acids long. V lost 1 base and J 7 bases, leaving 16 bases between the germline ends. Germline CDR1 reads WSHSY; CDR2 reads SAAADI. The CDR3 region is CASSELGQSPLGYTF. CDR3 sequence (DNA): TGCGCCAGCAGTGAGTTGGGCCAGAGCCCCCTTGGCTACACCTTC.

The chain employs TRBV2 and TRBJ2-7, with 9 bases lining up with TRBD1. Losses at the gene ends were 9 bases for V and 3 bases for J; bases not matched to a gene: 6. The CDR3 totals 13 residues. Germline V CDR1 and CDR2: SNHLY, FYNNEI. The CDR3 DNA follows: TGTGCCAGGGGGGGGACAGGGCTCTACGAGCAGTACTTC. Its protein is CARGGTGLYEQYF.

The chain links TRBV10-3 to TRBJ2-7, with D hard to call. This CDR3 comprises 11 residues. Looked up from germline, CDR1 is ENHRY and CDR2 is SYGVKD. V lost 4 bases to trimming and J lost 7 bases, with 8 bases between them. The CDR3 region has the DNA TGTGCCATCAGTGGGGCGAGGGAGCAGTACTTC. It specifies CAISGAREQYF.

This clone has just a few counts. The V and J genes are TRBV21-1 and TRBJ1-6. TRBV21-1 is annotated as a pseudogene. This CDR3 has 15 amino acids. The CDR3 DNA follows: TGTGCCAGCACCCGGCCGGGACGGACCAATTCACCCCTCCACTTT. It translates to CASTRPGRTNSPLHF.

The CDR3: CASSLVGDRGSPLNTIYF. CDR3 in DNA: TGCGCCAGCAGCTTGGTAGGCGACAGGGGGAGTCCGCTGAACACCATATATTTT. The rearrangement links TRBV5-1 to TRBJ1-3; 9 bases are a match to TRBD1. CDR1 SGHRS and CDR2 YFSETQ come from the germline V gene. This CDR3 is 18 amino acids long. J was trimmed by 7 bases and V by 0 bases; bases with no gene match: 14. The full variable domain, rest sourced from reference TRBV5-1 and TRBJ1-3, is KAGVTQTPRYLIKTRGQQVTLSCSPISGHRSVSWYQQTPGQGLQFLFEYFSETQRNKGNFPGRFSGRQFSNSRSEMNVSTLELGDSALYLCASSLVGDRGSPLNTIYFGEGSWLTVV.

This clone was counted only a few times. This sequence joins TRBV5-4 and TRBJ1-1; tentatively, D is TRBD1 (6 bases). The CDR3 length is 14 residues. Germline CDR1 reads SGHNT; CDR2 reads YYREEE (reference sequence). The germline V and J ends were trimmed by 2 bases and 1 base, with 9 bases remaining between them. CDR3 nucleotides: TGTGCCAGCAGCTTCGGACAGAAGAACACTGAAGCTTTCTTT. Translation: CASSFGQKNTEAFF.

The chain employs TRBV15 and TRBJ2-7; 10 bases are shared with TRBD1. Germline assignment: CDR1 LNHNV and CDR2 YYDKDF (reference sequence). Unmatched junction bases numbered 3, after V lost 0 bases and J lost 4 bases. The CDR3 has 15 amino acids. The CDR3 bases are TGTGCCACCAGCAGAGATCCGGGACAGGGGTACGAGCAGTACTTC. Its protein is CATSRDPGQGYEQYF.

This clone was seen just once. V is TRBV5-6 and J is TRBJ1-3; D might be TRBD1 (6 bases). The CDR3 is 14 amino acids. Deletions cut 5 bases from V and 4 bases from J, with 13 bases between. CDR1 is SGHDT and CDR2 is YYEEEE in the germline V gene. The CDR3 loop is CASRLRGGGNTIYF. The CDR3 bases are TGTGCCAGCAGATTGAGGGGGGGCGGAAACACCATATATTTT.

The rearrangement links TRBV19 to TRBJ1-4; D remains unclear. CDR1 LNHDA and CDR2 SQIVND come from the germline V gene (reference sequence). The CDR3 loop spans 17 amino acids. Trimming took off 10 bases at V and 8 bases at J, with 29 bases between the two ends. The CDR3 sequence is CATRGENVALGGEKLFF. DNA for the CDR3: TGTGCCACCAGAGGTGAGAATGTTGCCCTCGGAGGAGAAAAACTGTTTTTT.

This clone appeared a single time. V is TRBV7-2 and J is TRBJ2-7; D could derive from TRBD1 or TRBD2 (5 bases each). The germline V gene has CDR1 SGHTA and CDR2 FQGNSA. The CDR3 covers 15 residues. V lost 2 bases to trimming and J lost 3 bases, with 14 bases between them. The chain's CDR3 is CASSLKQGRNYEQYF. The CDR3 nucleotides are TGTGCCAGCAGCTTAAAGCAGGGACGAAACTACGAGCAGTACTTC.

The chain employs TRBV9 and TRBJ2-1, with 9 bases matching TRBD2. This CDR3 is 15 amino acids long. CDR1 is SGDLS and CDR2 is YYNGEE in the germline V gene. With V trimmed by 0 bases and J by 3 bases, 1 base remained unmatched. Here the CDR3 DNA reads TGTGCCAGCAGCGTAGGTAGCGGGGGCTACAATGAGCAGTTCTTC. This translates into CASSVGSGGYNEQFF.

V and J are TRBV7-9 and TRBJ1-3, with TRBD1 matching 7 bases. CDR3 size: 16 residues. V dropped 4 bases and J dropped 2; count of bases not matched to a gene: 8. From germline, CDR1 is SEHNR and CDR2 FQNEAQ (reference sequence). The DNA of the CDR3 is TGTGCCAGCAGCTCGTATGTGCAGGGGGCTGGAAACACCATATATTTT. Translating it yields CASSSYVQGAGNTIYF.

V gene TRBV7-9 combines with J gene TRBJ2-1, with TRBD1 as a possible D gene (5 bases). CDR1 and CDR2 (germline): SEHNR, FQNEAQ (reference sequence). The CDR3 sequence is 15 residues long. The V end lost 5 bases, the J end lost 6 bases, and 17 bases lay between the germline ends. CDR3 coding DNA: TGTGCCAGCAGCCTCGGACAACTTCCGATCAATGAGCAGTTCTTC. Translated: CASSLGQLPINEQFF.

CDR3 in amino acids: CASTPAASYGYTF. The CDR3 DNA is TGTGCCAGCACCCCCGCAGCTTCGTATGGCTACACCTTC. The chain joins TRBV6-5 to TRBJ1-2, with D unresolved. V dropped 7 bases and J dropped 5 bases, with 14 bases sitting between them. CDR1 and CDR2 from the germline V gene are MNHEY and SVGAGI. This CDR3 comprises 13 residues.

The V call is TRBV6-4, the J call TRBJ2-5; 11 bases are shared with TRBD1. The CDR3 has 16 amino acids. Germline V CDR1 and CDR2: MRHNA, SNTAGT. After removal of 2 bases from V and 2 bases from J, the junction contained 4 bases not matched to a gene. CDR3 protein: CASSDAGQGDQETQYF. DNA of the CDR3: TGTGCCAGCAGTGACGCGGGACAGGGGGATCAAGAGACCCAGTACTTC.